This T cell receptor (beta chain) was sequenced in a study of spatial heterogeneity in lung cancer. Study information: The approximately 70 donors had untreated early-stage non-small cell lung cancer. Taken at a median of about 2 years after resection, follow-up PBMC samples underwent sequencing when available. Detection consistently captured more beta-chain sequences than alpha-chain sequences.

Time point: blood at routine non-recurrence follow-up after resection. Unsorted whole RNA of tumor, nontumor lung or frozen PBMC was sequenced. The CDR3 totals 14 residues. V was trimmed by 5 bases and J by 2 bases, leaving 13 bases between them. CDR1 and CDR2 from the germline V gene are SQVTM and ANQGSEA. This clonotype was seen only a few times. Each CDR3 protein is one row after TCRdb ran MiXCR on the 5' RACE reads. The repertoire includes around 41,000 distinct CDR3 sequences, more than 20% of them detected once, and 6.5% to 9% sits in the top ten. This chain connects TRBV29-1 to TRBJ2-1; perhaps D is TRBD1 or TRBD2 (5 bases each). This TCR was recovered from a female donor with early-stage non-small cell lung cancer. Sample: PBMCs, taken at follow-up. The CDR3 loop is CSVTARGAYNEQFF. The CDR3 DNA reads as TGCAGCGTTACCGCTAGGGGAGCCTACAATGAGCAGTTCTTC.